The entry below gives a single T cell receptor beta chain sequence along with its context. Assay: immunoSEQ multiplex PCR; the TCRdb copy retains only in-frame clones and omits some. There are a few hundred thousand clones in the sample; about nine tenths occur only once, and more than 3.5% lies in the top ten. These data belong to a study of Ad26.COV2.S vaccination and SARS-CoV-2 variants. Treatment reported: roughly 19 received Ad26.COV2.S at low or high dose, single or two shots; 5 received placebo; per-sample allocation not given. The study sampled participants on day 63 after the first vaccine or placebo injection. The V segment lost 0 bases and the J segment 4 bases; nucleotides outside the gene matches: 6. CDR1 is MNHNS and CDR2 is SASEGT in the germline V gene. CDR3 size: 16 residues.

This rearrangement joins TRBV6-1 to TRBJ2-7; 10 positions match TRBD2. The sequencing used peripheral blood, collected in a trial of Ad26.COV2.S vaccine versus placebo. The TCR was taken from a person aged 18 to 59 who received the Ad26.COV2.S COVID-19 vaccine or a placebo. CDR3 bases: TGTGCCAGCAGTGAAGCCCCCGTGACTAGCGGGTACGAGCAGTACTTC. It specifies CASSEAPVTSGYEQYF.